These 32 T cell receptor beta chains originate from one sample sequenced in a study of blood T cell repertoires in COVID-19. TCRdb's copy holds only in-frame clones and misses some; the assay was immunoSEQ multiplex PCR. The sample lists under 250,000 clones, 65% to 90% seen once, with over 10% in the top ten. Sequenced input: peripheral blood. The receptor source for this set is a human donor in a cohort sampled during active COVID-19.

This rearrangement joins TRBV28 to TRBJ1-5; possibly TRBD1 for D (6 bases). The CDR3 has 13 amino acids. Germline CDR1 MDHEN, CDR2 SYDVKM. V lost 6 bases and J lost 9, with 15 bases in between. CDR3 loop: CASRTRGTTPQHF. The CDR3, as DNA: TGTGCCAGCAGGACGAGGGGGACAACGCCCCAGCATTTT. The full variable domain, completed using reference TRBV28 and TRBJ1-5, is DVKVTQSSRYLVKRTGEKVFLECVQDMDHENMFWYRQDPGLGLRLIYFSYDVKMKEKGDIPEGYSVSREKKERFSLILESASTNQTSMYLCASRTRGTTPQHFGDGTRLSIL.

The chain combines TRBV28 with TRBJ2-5, with 8 bases matching TRBD2. The CDR3 length is 16 residues. V lost 5 bases to trimming and J lost 1 base; unmatched junction nucleotides: 9. Per germline, CDR1 MDHEN and CDR2 SYDVKM. The CDR3 region has the DNA TGTGCCAGCAGTCCACCTTTAGCGGGATTCCAAGAGACCCAGTACTTC. Translation: CASSPPLAGFQETQYF.

The V gene is TRBV7-2, the J gene TRBJ2-7; D gene ambiguous. The CDR3 contains 16 residues. Trimming removed 1 base from V and 2 bases from J, with 15 bases in between. CDR1 is SGHTA and CDR2 is FQGNSA in the germline V gene. The CDR3 nucleotides are TGTGCCAGCAGCTTAGTCTCCTCGCGGCCGCCCTACGAGCAGTACTTC. It is translated as CASSLVSSRPPYEQYF.

The chain links TRBV6-5 to TRBJ2-1; D is perhaps TRBD1 (6 bases). V was clipped by 6 bases and J by 9 bases, with 9 bases between them. Germline CDR1 and CDR2: MNHEY and SVGAGI. The CDR3 consists of 11 residues. This CDR3 is CASRSGVEQFF. DNA for the CDR3: TGTGCCAGCAGGTCAGGGGTTGAGCAGTTCTTC.

This clone was recorded only once. The rearrangement joins TRBV3-1 (or the pseudogene TRBV3-2) to TRBJ2-6, with 7 bases that match TRBD1. The trim removed 3 bases at V and 0 bases at J, leaving 8 bases unmatched. The CDR3 totals 18 residues. Germline V gene data show CDR1 as LGHDT and CDR2 as YNNKEL (reference sequence). In nucleotides, the CDR3 is TGTGCCAGCAGCCAGCCCAGGGGGTCATTCTCTGGGGCCAACGTCCTGACTTTC. Translating it yields CASSQPRGSFSGANVLTF.

This chain joins TRBV6-5 and TRBJ1-5, with D tentatively TRBD1 (6 bases). V lost 6 bases, J lost 6 bases, and 18 bases lay in between. Germline V gene data show CDR1 as MNHEY and CDR2 as SVGAGI. The CDR3 is made up of 15 amino acids. CDR3 region: CASRPDNRASQPQHF. The CDR3 coding sequence is TGTGCCAGCAGACCCGACAACAGGGCGAGTCAGCCCCAGCATTTT.

The chain couples TRBV28 to TRBJ1-5; 9 nucleotides align to TRBD1. The J segment lost 6 bases and the V segment lost 3 bases, leaving 3 bases of the junction unmatched. CDR3 size: 14 residues. Germline CDR1 reads MDHEN; CDR2 reads SYDVKM. CDR3 sequence: CASSFNRGPQPQHF. The CDR3 bases are TGTGCCAGCAGTTTTAACAGGGGGCCTCAGCCCCAGCATTTT. Complete variable domain (other parts from reference TRBV28 and TRBJ1-5): DVKVTQSSRYLVKRTGEKVFLECVQDMDHENMFWYRQDPGLGLRLIYFSYDVKMKEKGDIPEGYSVSREKKERFSLILESASTNQTSMYLCASSFNRGPQPQHFGDGTRLSIL.

This clone has just a few counts. J is TRBJ2-1 and V is TRBV6-4; 14 bases align to TRBD2. CDR3 length: 17 amino acids. The V and J ends lost 0 bases and 9 bases, in that order; junction bases with no gene match: 7. Per the germline V gene, CDR1 is MRHNA and CDR2 is SNTAGT. The CDR3 is CASSDSGTSGSLGEQFF. In DNA form, the CDR3 reads TGTGCCAGCAGTGACTCCGGGACTAGCGGGAGCTTGGGTGAGCAGTTCTTC.

V and J are TRBV5-8 and TRBJ2-5; 7 nucleotides match TRBD2. Germline values: CDR1 SGHTS, CDR2 YDEGEE. Unmatched junction bases numbered 4, after V lost 6 bases and J lost 5 bases. The length of the CDR3 is 12 residues. As DNA, the CDR3 is TGTGCCAGCAACTTCGGGGGGGAGACCCAGTACTTC. It is translated as CASNFGGETQYF. Variable domain in full (rest from reference TRBV5-8 and TRBJ2-5): EAGVTQSPTHLIKTRGQQATLRCSPISGHTSVYWYQQALGLGLQFLLWYDEGEERNRGNFPPRFSGRQFPNYSSELNVNALELEDSALYLCASNFGGETQYFGPGTRLLVL.

The chain joins TRBV6-1 to TRBJ2-7; TRBD2 might be the D (5 bases). V was cut by 2 bases and J by 2 bases, with 13 bases left in between. CDR3 size: 15 residues. Germline V gene sequence: CDR1 MNHNS, CDR2 SASEGT. The DNA of the CDR3 is TGTGCCAGCAGTGAATCTAGCCCAGTTGCCTACGAGCAGTACTTC. Its translation: CASSESSPVAYEQYF.

The rearrangement links TRBV5-1 to TRBJ1-1, with TRBD1 matching over 8 bases. V lost 4 bases to trimming and J lost 10 bases; unmatched junction nucleotides: 3. Germline CDR1 is SGHRS and CDR2 is YFSETQ. The CDR3 contains 11 residues. The CDR3 sequence: CASSPGQGAFF. CDR3 DNA: TGCGCCAGCAGCCCAGGACAGGGAGCTTTCTTT.

This chain links TRBV2 with TRBJ1-6, with TRBD1 matching 10 bases. The CDR3 is made up of 14 amino acids. Losses at the gene ends were 7 bases for V and 9 bases for J; bases not matched to a gene: 6. In germline, CDR1 is SNHLY, CDR2 FYNNEI. Written as DNA, the CDR3 is TGTGCCAGCACTCGGGACAGGGGACGTTCACCCCTCCACTTT. It codes for CASTRDRGRSPLHF.

J is TRBJ1-4 and V is TRBV7-8; D ambiguous. Trimming took 11 bases from V and 12 from J, leaving 13 bases between them. This CDR3 is 10 amino acids long. Germline V CDR1 and CDR2: SGHVS, FQNEAQ. The CDR3 nucleotides read TGTGCCGTCAGTGAGGGCGAACTGTTTTTT. Translating it yields CAVSEGELFF.

The chain has TRBV19 and TRBJ1-1; D is possibly TRBD1 (5 bases). The CDR3 loop spans 15 amino acids. Germline-derived CDR1 and CDR2 are LNHDA and SQIVND (reference sequence). V lost 2 bases to trimming and J lost 6 bases, with 16 bases between them. In DNA, the CDR3 is TGTGCCAGTAGTATATCTAGGGGAGGGTTGGCTGAAGCTTTCTTT. Translating gives CASSISRGGLAEAFF.

This clone showed up just a few times. The J gene is TRBJ2-1, the V gene TRBV5-4; 9 nucleotides agree with TRBD2. V lost 2 bases to trimming and J lost 7 bases; unmatched junction nucleotides: 7. Germline CDR1 reads SGHNT; CDR2 reads YYREEE (reference sequence). This CDR3 has 15 residues. The DNA for the CDR3 is TGTGCCAGCAGCTTTTTTAGCGGGAGTATTAATGAGCAGTTCTTC. It is translated as CASSFFSGSINEQFF.

This chain uses TRBV24-1 with TRBJ2-5; 8 bases agree with TRBD2. The CDR3 runs 17 residues. CDR1 KGHDR and CDR2 SFDVKD come from the germline V gene. The V segment lost 3 bases and the J segment 5 bases; nucleotides outside the gene matches: 13. CDR3 in DNA: TGTGCCACCAGTGATCCCTCCGGGGGGGCGTCGAGGGAGACCCAGTACTTC. Residues: CATSDPSGGASRETQYF.

The chain employs TRBV9 and TRBJ1-3; D not certain. CDR3 size: 15 residues. Germline V lookup: CDR1 SGDLS, CDR2 YYNGEE. V lost 7 bases to trimming and J lost 0 bases, with 14 bases between them. Written as DNA, the CDR3 is TGTGCCAGCGGTAAGATCCCAGGCTCTGGAAACACCATATATTTT. Its translation is CASGKIPGSGNTIYF.

The table lists this clone with a count of one. This chain uses TRBV7-2 with TRBJ2-7; possibly TRBD2 for D (5 bases). Germline values: CDR1 SGHTA, CDR2 FQGNSA. Trimming removed 7 bases from V and 2 bases from J, with 15 bases in between. The CDR3 spans 14 residues. CDR3 nucleotide sequence: TGTGCCAGCACCCTATTCCGGGGTGCCTACGAGCAGTACTTC. This sequence encodes CASTLFRGAYEQYF. Drawing the rest from reference TRBV7-2 and TRBJ2-7, the complete variable domain is GAGVSQSPSNKVTEKGKDVELRCDPISGHTALYWYRQSLGQGLEFLIYFQGNSAPDKSGLPSDRFSAERTGGSVSTLTIQRTQQEDSAVYLCASTLFRGAYEQYFGPGTRLTVT.

Worth noting for this clone: This same CDR3 is encoded by further DNA sequences in the sample. J is TRBJ2-7 and V is TRBV11-3; weak D call: TRBD1 (6 bases). CDR1 is SGHNT and CDR2 is YENEEA in the germline V gene. Trimming took 3 bases from V and 4 from J, leaving 10 bases between them. This CDR3 is 13 amino acids long. This chain's CDR3 is CASSLGATYEQYF. DNA of the CDR3: TGTGCCAGCAGCTTGGGGGCGACATACGAGCAGTACTTC. The full variable domain, rest sourced from reference TRBV11-3 and TRBJ2-7, is EAGVVQSPRYKIIEKKQPVAFWCNPISGHNTLYWYLQNLGQGPELLIRYENEEAVDDSQLPKDRFSAERLKGVDSTLKIQPAELGDSAVYLCASSLGATYEQYFGPGTRLTVT.

The chain is built from TRBV6-5 and TRBJ2-2, with no clear D. Germline V CDR1 and CDR2: MNHEY, SVGAGI. The germline V and J ends were trimmed by 5 bases and 0 bases, with 7 bases remaining between them. There are 14 residues in the CDR3. This CDR3 is CASSPYTNTGELFF. The CDR3 bases are TGTGCCAGCAGTCCGTACACGAACACCGGGGAGCTGTTTTTT.

The chain links TRBV4-1 to TRBJ2-3; 12 bases are shared with TRBD2. V shed 5 bases, J shed 5 bases, and the junction held 8 bases outside the gene matches. In germline, CDR1 is MGHRA, CDR2 YSYEKL. The CDR3 loop spans 16 amino acids. The CDR3 DNA follows: TGCGCCAGCAGCGCGCGACTAGCGGGAGAGTTAGATACGCAGTATTTT. The encoded protein is CASSARLAGELDTQYF.

Here the CDR3 reads CASIGSPYSYEQYF. CDR3 in DNA: TGTGCCAGCATTGGGAGCCCCTATTCCTACGAGCAGTACTTC. The chain joins TRBV7-2 to TRBJ2-7; D is possibly TRBD2 (5 bases). V was pared by 7 bases and J by 1 base, with 14 bases between. The CDR3 spans 14 residues. Germline V gives CDR1 SGHTA, CDR2 FQGNSA.

J is TRBJ2-3 and V is TRBV18; 8 bases agree with TRBD2. Germline CDR1 KGHSH, CDR2 LQKENI. This CDR3 has 14 amino acids. Trimming at V came to 2 bases and at J to 4 bases, leaving 2 bases not matched to a gene. CDR3 region: CASSPGLASDTQYF. For the CDR3, the DNA is TGTGCCAGCTCACCAGGACTAGCCTCAGATACGCAGTATTTT.

The rearrangement links TRBV9 to TRBJ2-7; TRBD1 agrees at 9 bases. V was clipped by 7 bases and J by 2 bases; unmatched bases: 7. Germline V gives CDR1 SGDLS, CDR2 YYNGEE. CDR3 length equals 14 residues. CDR3 sequence (DNA): TGTGCCAGCTCGTCAGGACAGGGGCCCTACGAGCAGTACTTC. Amino acids: CASSSGQGPYEQYF. Full variable domain (rest looked up from reference TRBV9 and TRBJ2-7): DSGVTQTPKHLITATGQRVTLRCSPRSGDLSVYWYQQSLDQGLQFLIQYYNGEERAKGNILERFSAQQFPDLHSELNLSSLELGDSALYFCASSSGQGPYEQYFGPGTRLTVT.

J is TRBJ2-5 and V is TRBV7-8, with 10 bases identical to TRBD1. Germline loops: CDR1 SGHVS, CDR2 FQNEAQ. This CDR3 is built from 17 residues. The V gene end was trimmed by 1 base and the J gene end by 0 bases; junction bases not matched to a gene: 5. The CDR3 reads CASSLEGTGAHQETQYF. In DNA form, the CDR3 reads TGTGCCAGCAGCTTAGAAGGGACAGGGGCCCACCAAGAGACCCAGTACTTC.

The rearrangement uses TRBV18 and TRBJ1-2; tentatively, D is TRBD1 (6 bases). The CDR3 extends over 15 amino acids. Germline loops: CDR1 KGHSH, CDR2 LQKENI. V was shortened by 2 bases and J by 4 bases, with 14 bases between the two germline ends. Written as DNA, the CDR3 is TGTGCCAGCTCACCAGTCAGGGGCCAGAGCTATGGCTACACCTTC. Its protein is CASSPVRGQSYGYTF.

The rearrangement uses TRBV7-8 and TRBJ1-1; D perhaps matches TRBD1 (5 bases). The V gene's germline CDR1 is SGHVS and CDR2 FQNEAQ. V shed 10 bases and J shed 6 bases, with 24 bases lying between them. The CDR3 is 15 residues long. CDR3 in DNA: TGTGCCACCCTCACTTGGGGCACTCTGTCGGCTGAAGCTTTCTTT. Translating it yields CATLTWGTLSAEAFF.

The rearrangement joins TRBV3-1 (or the pseudogene TRBV3-2) to TRBJ1-3, with D possibly being TRBD1 (5 bases). The germline V gene has CDR1 LGHDT and CDR2 YNNKEL (reference sequence). This CDR3 contains 17 residues. Trimming shortened V by 4 bases and J by 4 bases, and 20 bases separated the two germline ends. CDR3 sequence reads: CASSPRLGGTSGNTIYF. In DNA, the CDR3 is TGTGCCAGCAGCCCCCGGCTTGGCGGGACGTCCGGAAACACCATATATTTT.

This clone was counted ten times or more. V usage is TRBV4-1 and J usage is TRBJ2-5, with D uncertain. Trimming cost V 4 bases and J 1 base, with 13 bases left between them. Germline lookup yields CDR1 MGHRA and CDR2 YSYEKL. The CDR3 is 15 amino acids. This chain's CDR3 is CASSLAAGPQETQYF. The CDR3 DNA follows: TGCGCCAGCAGCCTGGCTGCAGGTCCCCAAGAGACCCAGTACTTC.

J is TRBJ2-3 and V is TRBV14; tentatively, D is TRBD2 (6 bases). Trimming cost V 5 bases and J 0 bases, with 15 bases left between them. This CDR3 region has 16 residues. CDR1 and CDR2 from the germline V gene are SGHDN and FVKESK. CDR3 protein: CASSLDGGVSTDTQYF. DNA for the CDR3: TGTGCCAGCAGCTTGGACGGCGGGGTTAGCACAGATACGCAGTATTTT.

This sequence joins TRBV3-1 (or the pseudogene TRBV3-2) and TRBJ1-4, with TRBD1 matching over 9 bases. This CDR3 is built from 15 residues. J lost 10 bases, V lost 3 bases, and 9 bases had no gene match. The V gene's germline CDR1 is LGHDT and CDR2 YNNKEL (reference sequence). CDR3 nucleotide sequence: TGTGCCAGCAGCCACTCCGGGACAGGGAACGGAAAACTGTTTTTT. Translated, it gives CASSHSGTGNGKLFF.

This rearrangement joins TRBV5-6 to TRBJ1-3; D not certain. The germline CDR1 and CDR2 sequences are SGHDT and YYEEEE. V lost 7 bases and J lost 4, with 9 bases in between. This CDR3 region has 12 residues. CDR3: CASGSRGNTIYF. The CDR3 coding sequence is TGTGCCAGCGGCTCGCGGGGAAACACCATATATTTT.